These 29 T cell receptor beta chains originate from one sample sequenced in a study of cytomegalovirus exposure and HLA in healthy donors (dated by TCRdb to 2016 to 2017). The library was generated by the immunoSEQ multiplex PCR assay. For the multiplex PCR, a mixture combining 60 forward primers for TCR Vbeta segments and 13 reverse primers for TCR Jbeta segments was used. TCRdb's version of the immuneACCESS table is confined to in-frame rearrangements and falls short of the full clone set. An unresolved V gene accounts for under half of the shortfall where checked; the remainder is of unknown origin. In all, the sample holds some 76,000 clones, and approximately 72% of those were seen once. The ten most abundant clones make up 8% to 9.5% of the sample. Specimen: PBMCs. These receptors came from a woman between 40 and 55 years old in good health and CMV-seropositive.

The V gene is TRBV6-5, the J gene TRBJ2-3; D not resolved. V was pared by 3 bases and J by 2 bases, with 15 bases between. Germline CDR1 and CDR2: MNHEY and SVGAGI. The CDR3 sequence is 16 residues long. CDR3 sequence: CASSYTLTVFTDTQYF. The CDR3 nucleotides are TGTGCCAGCAGTTATACCTTAACGGTCTTCACAGATACGCAGTATTTT.

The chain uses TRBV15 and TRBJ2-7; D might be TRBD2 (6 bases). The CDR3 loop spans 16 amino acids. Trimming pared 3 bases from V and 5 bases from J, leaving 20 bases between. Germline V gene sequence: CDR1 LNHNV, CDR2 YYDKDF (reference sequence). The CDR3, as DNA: TGTGCCACCAGCAGGACCTCGATCGGAGGGAACCACGAGCAGTACTTC. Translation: CATSRTSIGGNHEQYF.

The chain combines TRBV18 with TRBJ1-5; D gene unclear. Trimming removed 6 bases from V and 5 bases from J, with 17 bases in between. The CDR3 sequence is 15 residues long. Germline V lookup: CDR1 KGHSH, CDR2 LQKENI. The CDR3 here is CASSRNREDHQPQHF. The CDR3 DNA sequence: TGTGCCAGCTCCCGAAACCGGGAGGATCATCAGCCCCAGCATTTT.

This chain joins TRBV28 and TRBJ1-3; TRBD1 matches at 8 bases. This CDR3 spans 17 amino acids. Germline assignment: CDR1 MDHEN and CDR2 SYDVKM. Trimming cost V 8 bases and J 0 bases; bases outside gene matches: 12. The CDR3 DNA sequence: TGTGCCAGCGTCAAGTCCGGGACAGGACTCTCTGGAAACACCATATATTTT. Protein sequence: CASVKSGTGLSGNTIYF.

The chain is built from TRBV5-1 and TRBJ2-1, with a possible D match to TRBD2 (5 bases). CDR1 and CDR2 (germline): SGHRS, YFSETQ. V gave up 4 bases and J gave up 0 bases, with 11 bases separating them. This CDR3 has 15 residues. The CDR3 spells CASSMSGLSYNEQFF. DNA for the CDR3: TGCGCCAGCAGCATGAGTGGACTCTCCTACAATGAGCAGTTCTTC.

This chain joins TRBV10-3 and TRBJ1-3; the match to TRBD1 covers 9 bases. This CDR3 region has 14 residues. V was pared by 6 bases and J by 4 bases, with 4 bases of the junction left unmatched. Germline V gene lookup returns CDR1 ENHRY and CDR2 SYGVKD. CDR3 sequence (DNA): TGTGCCATCAGGGGACAGGGAGACGGAAACACCATATATTTT. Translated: CAIRGQGDGNTIYF.

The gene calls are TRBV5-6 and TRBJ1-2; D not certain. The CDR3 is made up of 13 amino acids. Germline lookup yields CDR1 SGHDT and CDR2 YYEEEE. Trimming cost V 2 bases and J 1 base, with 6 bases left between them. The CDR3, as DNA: TGTGCCAGCAGCTTCGGTGGTAACTATGGCTACACCTTC. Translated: CASSFGGNYGYTF. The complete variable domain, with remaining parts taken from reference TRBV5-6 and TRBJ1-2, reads DAGVTQSPTHLIKTRGQQVTLRCSPKSGHDTVSWYQQALGQGPQFIFQYYEEEERQRGNFPDRFSGHQFPNYSSELNVNALLLGDSALYLCASSFGGNYGYTFGSGTRLTVV.

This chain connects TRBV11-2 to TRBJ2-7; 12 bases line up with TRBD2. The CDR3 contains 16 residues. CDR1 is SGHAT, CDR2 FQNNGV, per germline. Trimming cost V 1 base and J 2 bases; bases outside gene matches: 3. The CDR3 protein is CASSLGTSGATYEQYF. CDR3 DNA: TGTGCCAGCAGCTTAGGGACTAGCGGGGCTACCTACGAGCAGTACTTC.

The CDR3 is CASSLRGGESETQYF. DNA for the CDR3: TGTGCCAGCAGCTTGAGAGGGGGGGAGTCGGAGACCCAGTACTTC. The chain carries TRBV5-5 and TRBJ2-5, with D possibly TRBD2 on 7 matching bases. V lost 1 base and J lost 5, with 15 bases in between. This CDR3 region has 15 residues. Per germline, CDR1 SGHKS and CDR2 YYEKEE (reference sequence).

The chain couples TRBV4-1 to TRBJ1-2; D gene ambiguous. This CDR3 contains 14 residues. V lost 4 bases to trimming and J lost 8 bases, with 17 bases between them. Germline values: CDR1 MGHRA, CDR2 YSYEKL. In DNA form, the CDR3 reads TGCGCCAGCAGCCGCCAATCAGACCCCGGGGGCTACACCTTC. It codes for CASSRQSDPGGYTF.

DNA for the CDR3: TGTGCCAGCAGTACCATCATAAGGGGCTTAAGGTACAATGAGCAGTTCTTC. Its protein is CASSTIIRGLRYNEQFF. The chain carries TRBV11-2 and TRBJ2-1, with a weak D call TRBD1 (5 bases). Trimming stripped 6 bases from V and 4 bases from J, with 22 bases between. The CDR3 spans 17 residues. Germline-derived CDR1 and CDR2 are SGHAT and FQNNGV.

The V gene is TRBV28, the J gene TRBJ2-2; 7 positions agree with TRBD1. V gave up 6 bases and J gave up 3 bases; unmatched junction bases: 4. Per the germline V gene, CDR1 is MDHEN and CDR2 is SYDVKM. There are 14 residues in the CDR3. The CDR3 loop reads CASSITGDTGELFF. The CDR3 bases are TGTGCCAGCAGCATTACAGGGGACACCGGGGAGCTGTTTTTT.

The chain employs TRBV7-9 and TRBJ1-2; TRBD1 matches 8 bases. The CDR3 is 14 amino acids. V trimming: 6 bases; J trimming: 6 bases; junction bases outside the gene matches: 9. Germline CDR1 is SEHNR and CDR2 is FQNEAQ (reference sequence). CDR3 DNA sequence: TGTGCCAGCAGGGCGGGGACAGGAGGAAATGGCTACACCTTC. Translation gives CASRAGTGGNGYTF.

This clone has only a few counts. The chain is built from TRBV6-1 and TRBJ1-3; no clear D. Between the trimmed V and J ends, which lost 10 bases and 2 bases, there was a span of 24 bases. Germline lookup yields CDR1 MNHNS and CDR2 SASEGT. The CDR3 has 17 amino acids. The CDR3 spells CATREGTSSSAGNTIYF. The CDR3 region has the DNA TGTGCCACCCGTGAGGGTACTAGCAGTTCGGCTGGAAACACCATATATTTT.

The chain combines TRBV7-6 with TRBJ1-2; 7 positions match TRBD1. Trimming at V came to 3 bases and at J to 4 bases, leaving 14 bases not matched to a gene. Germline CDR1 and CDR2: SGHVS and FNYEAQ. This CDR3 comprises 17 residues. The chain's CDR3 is CASSFLTARTGLYGYTF. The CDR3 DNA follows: TGTGCCAGCAGCTTCCTCACCGCACGGACAGGTCTCTATGGCTACACCTTC.

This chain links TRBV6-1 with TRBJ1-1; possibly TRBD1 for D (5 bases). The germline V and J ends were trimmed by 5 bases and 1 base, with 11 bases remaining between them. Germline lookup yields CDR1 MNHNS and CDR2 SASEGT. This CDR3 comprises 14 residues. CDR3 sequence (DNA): TGTGCCAGCAGTAGCCGACAGCCGAACACTGAAGCTTTCTTT. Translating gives CASSSRQPNTEAFF.

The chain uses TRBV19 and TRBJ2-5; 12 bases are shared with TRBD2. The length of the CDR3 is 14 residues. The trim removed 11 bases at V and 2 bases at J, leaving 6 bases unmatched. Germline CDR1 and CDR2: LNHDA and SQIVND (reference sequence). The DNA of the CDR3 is TGTGCCTCAAGACTAGCGGGGGAACAAGAGACCCAGTACTTC. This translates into CASRLAGEQETQYF.

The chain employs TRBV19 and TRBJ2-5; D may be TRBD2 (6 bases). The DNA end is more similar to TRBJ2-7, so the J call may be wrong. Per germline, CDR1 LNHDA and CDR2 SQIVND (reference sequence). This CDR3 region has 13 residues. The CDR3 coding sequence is TGTGCCAGTAGTACCGGGGGAATCAACGAGCAGTACTTC. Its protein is CASSTGGINEQYF.

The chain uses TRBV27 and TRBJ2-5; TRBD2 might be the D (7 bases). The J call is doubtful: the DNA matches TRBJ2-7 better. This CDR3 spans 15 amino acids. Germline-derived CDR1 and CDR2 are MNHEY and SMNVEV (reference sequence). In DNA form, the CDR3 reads TGTGCCAGCAGGCTAGGGGGGGTTGTCTCCTACGAGCAGTACTTC. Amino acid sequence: CASRLGGVVSYEQYF.

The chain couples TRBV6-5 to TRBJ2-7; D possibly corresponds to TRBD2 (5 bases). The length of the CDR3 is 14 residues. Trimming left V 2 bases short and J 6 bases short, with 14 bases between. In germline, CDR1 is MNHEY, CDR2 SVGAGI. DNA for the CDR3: TGTGCCAGCAGTTACGGGCGGACTGGCTCCGAGCAGTACTTC. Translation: CASSYGRTGSEQYF.

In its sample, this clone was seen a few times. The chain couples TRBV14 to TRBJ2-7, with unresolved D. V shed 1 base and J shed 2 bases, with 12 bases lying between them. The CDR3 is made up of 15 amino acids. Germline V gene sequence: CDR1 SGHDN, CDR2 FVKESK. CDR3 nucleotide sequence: TGTGCCAGCAGCCAAGTAAGCGCGGCAACCTACGAGCAGTACTTC. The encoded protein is CASSQVSAATYEQYF.

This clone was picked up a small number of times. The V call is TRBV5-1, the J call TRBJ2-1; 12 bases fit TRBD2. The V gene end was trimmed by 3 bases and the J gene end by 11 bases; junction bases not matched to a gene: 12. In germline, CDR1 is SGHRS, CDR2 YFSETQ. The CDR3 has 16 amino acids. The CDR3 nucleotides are TGCGCCAGCAGCTCCGGACTAGCGGGGAATGAGTGGAAGCAGTTCTTC. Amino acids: CASSSGLAGNEWKQFF.

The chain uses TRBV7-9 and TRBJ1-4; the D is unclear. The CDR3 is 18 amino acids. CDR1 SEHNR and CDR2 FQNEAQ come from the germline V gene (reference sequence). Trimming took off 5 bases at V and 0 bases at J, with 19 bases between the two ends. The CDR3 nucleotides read TGTGCCAGCAGCCCGCGGACGGAGGGAAGTCCAACTAATGAAAAACTGTTTTTT. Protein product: CASSPRTEGSPTNEKLFF.

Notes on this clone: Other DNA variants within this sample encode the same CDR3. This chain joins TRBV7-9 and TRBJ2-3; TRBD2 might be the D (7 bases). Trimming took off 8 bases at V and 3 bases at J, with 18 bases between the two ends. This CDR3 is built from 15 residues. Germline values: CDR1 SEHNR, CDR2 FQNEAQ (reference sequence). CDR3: CASSPRGAATDTQYF. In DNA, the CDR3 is TGTGCCAGCTCCCCACGGGGGGCTGCGACAGATACGCAGTATTTT.

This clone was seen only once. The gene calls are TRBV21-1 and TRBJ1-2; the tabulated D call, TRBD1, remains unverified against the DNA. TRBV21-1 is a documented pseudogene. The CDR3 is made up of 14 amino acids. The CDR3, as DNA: TGTGCCAGCAGCAAAGTGCCAGGGATCTATGGCTACACCTTC. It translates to CASSKVPGIYGYTF.

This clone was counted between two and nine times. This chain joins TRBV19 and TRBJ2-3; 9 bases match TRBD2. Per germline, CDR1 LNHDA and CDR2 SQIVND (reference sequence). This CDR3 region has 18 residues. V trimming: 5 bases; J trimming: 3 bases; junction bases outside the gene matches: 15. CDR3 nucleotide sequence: TGTGCCAGTAGTCCGGAGGGCGGGGGGGCCCCAGTGACAGATACGCAGTATTTT. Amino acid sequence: CASSPEGGGAPVTDTQYF.

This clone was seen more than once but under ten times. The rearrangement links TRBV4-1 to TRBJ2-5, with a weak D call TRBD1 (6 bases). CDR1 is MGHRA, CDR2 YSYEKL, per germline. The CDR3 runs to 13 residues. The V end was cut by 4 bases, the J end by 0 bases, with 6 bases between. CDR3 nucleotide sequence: TGCGCCAGCAGCCGACAGGACCAAGAGACCCAGTACTTC. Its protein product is CASSRQDQETQYF.

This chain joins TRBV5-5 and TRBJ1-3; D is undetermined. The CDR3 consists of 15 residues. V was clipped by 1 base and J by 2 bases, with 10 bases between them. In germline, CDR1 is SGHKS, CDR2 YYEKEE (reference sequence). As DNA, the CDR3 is TGTGCCAGCAGCTTGACAGACTACACTGGAAACACCATATATTTT. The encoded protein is CASSLTDYTGNTIYF. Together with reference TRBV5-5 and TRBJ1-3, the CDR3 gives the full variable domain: DAGVTQSPTHLIKTRGQQVTLRCSPISGHKSVSWYQQVLGQGPQFIFQYYEKEERGRGNFPDRFSARQFPNYSSELNVNALLLGDSALYLCASSLTDYTGNTIYFGEGSWLTVV.

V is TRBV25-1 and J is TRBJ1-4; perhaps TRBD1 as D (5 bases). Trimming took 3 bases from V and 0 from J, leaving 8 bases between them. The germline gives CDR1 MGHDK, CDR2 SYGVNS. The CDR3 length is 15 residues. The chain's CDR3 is CASSEGGATNEKLFF. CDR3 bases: TGTGCCAGCAGTGAGGGGGGGGCAACTAATGAAAAACTGTTTTTT. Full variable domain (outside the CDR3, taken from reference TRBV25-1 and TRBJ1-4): EADIYQTPRYLVIGTGKKITLECSQTMGHDKMYWYQQDPGMELHLIHYSYGVNSTEKGDLSSESTVSRIRTEHFPLTLESARPSHTSQYLCASSEGGATNEKLFFGSGTQLSVL.